This T cell receptor (beta chain) was identified in a study of early T cells in non-severe SARS-CoV-2 infection. At the level of the study: It was bulk RNA from unsorted whole blood that was sequenced, and the chains were unpaired. Study-level results: Private and CD4 specificities were missed by VDJdb matching, which favored anti-spike CD8 responses.

This clonotype was counted many times. The antigen remains unidentified. Per germline, CDR1 SGDLS and CDR2 YYNGEE. J gave up 4 bases and V 0 bases, and 11 bases lay outside the gene matches. The CDR3 consists of 17 residues. Tagging with unique molecular identifiers was applied to individual cDNA molecules. Each CDR3 protein is one row after TCRdb ran MiXCR on the 5' RACE reads. Of 55,000 to 65,000 distinct CDR3 sequences in the sample, 9.5% to 15% were seen once. The chain combines TRBV9 with TRBJ2-7, with 9 bases aligning to TRBD2. The sequenced sample consisted of whole blood. This TCR came from an adult who was a healthcare worker with PCR-confirmed SARS-CoV-2 infection or an uninfected control (not recorded which). The CDR3 sequence is CASSVGGGRANTYEQYF. CDR3 sequence (DNA): TGTGCCAGCAGCGTAGGGGGCGGGAGGGCCAATACTTACGAGCAGTACTTC.